These 2 T cell receptor beta chains were sequenced from one sample in a study of T cells in Graves' hyperthyroidism and ophthalmopathy. Amplified TCR beta CDR3 regions came from RNA transcripts. A first-round RT-PCR of the TCR CDR3 used the HTBI primer set. TCRdb re-called the multiplex PCR reads with MiXCR, one entry per CDR3 protein. The table records about 400,000 distinct CDR3 sequences, 15% to 18% of them present only once. Sample: blood. Source of these receptors: a woman under 30 with Graves' hyperthyroidism.

At least ten counts were recorded for this clonotype. The chain links TRBV18 to TRBJ2-5, with no clear D. CDR3 size: 13 residues. Per the germline V gene, CDR1 is KGHSH and CDR2 is LQKENI. Trimming removed 2 bases at V and 5 bases at J, with 9 bases between. The CDR3 is CASSPSARETQYF. CDR3 bases: TGTGCCAGCTCACCATCCGCTCGGGAGACCCAGTACTTC.

The rearrangement uses TRBV11-2 and TRBJ2-1; 9 bases are a match to TRBD1. Germline CDR1 is SGHAT and CDR2 is FQNNGV. The CDR3 sequence is 14 residues long. V shed 5 bases, J shed 7 bases, and the junction held 6 bases outside the gene matches. CDR3 loop: CASSQLDRGNEQFF. The CDR3 DNA is TGTGCCAGCAGCCAATTGGACAGGGGTAATGAGCAGTTCTTC.